The present T cell receptor beta chain was sequenced within a study of cytomegalovirus exposure and HLA in healthy donors. The study's findings and limits: For TCR beta chains, V- and J-gene trimming was later linked to a missense DCLRE1C variant. HLA allele associations emerged for some 16,000 TCR beta sequences in a later analysis, at 0.05 false discovery rate. There were several of the most significant clusters that appeared linked to common viral pathogens in a later analysis.

Of note for this clone: Antigen unknown.

The PCR used 60 Vbeta and 13 Jbeta primers. The assay was immunoSEQ multiplex PCR, and TCRdb's table has in-frame clones only and misses some. The sample has 100,000 to 150,000 clones, roughly a tenth seen once. The ends lost 6 bases at V and 6 bases at J; junction bases unmatched: 8. This CDR3 comprises 15 residues. CDR1 MNHEY and CDR2 SVGAGI come from the germline V gene. Sequencing was done on a sample of PBMCs. The sequence derives from a woman younger than 35 in good health and CMV-seropositive. The rearrangement joins TRBV6-5 to TRBJ2-1; 10 nucleotides agree with TRBD2. CDR3 loop: CASSPSSGSINEQFF. The DNA of the CDR3 is TGTGCCAGCAGCCCCTCTAGCGGGAGTATCAATGAGCAGTTCTTC.